Below, 8 T cell receptor beta chains from the same sample are listed, as sequenced in a study of T cells in Graves' hyperthyroidism and ophthalmopathy. Regions amplified from RNA transcripts were the TCR beta CDR3 regions. Initially, a first-round RT-PCR of the TCR CDR3 employed the HTBI primer set. TCRdb reanalysed the multiplex PCR reads using MiXCR and keeps one entry per CDR3 protein. The table records about 530,000 distinct CDR3 sequences, 15% to 20% of them present only once. What was sequenced was blood. The receptor source for this set is a woman aged 18 to 35 with Graves' ophthalmopathy.

At least ten counts were recorded for this clonotype. The chain has TRBV7-2 and TRBJ1-5; D possibly corresponds to TRBD1 (5 bases). The V end was cut by 0 bases, the J end by 9 bases, with 15 bases between. CDR3 size: 15 residues. Germline V lookup: CDR1 SGHTA, CDR2 FQGNSA. CDR3 sequence: CASSLAGVVGPPQHF. As DNA, the CDR3 is TGTGCCAGCAGCTTAGCGGGGGTGGTTGGTCCGCCCCAGCATTTT. Complete variable domain (other parts from reference TRBV7-2 and TRBJ1-5): GAGVSQSPSNKVTEKGKDVELRCDPISGHTALYWYRQSLGQGLEFLIYFQGNSAPDKSGLPSDRFSAERTGGSVSTLTIQRTQQEDSAVYLCASSLAGVVGPPQHFGDGTRLSIL.

In its sample, this clonotype was seen many times. The gene calls are TRBV7-3 and TRBJ2-7, with D unclear. V gave up 7 bases and J gave up 7 bases, with 11 bases separating them. Germline lookup yields CDR1 SGHTA and CDR2 FQGTGA. This CDR3 is 11 amino acids long. In DNA, the CDR3 is TGTGCCAGCACCTCCATTGGAGAGCAGTACTTC. Amino acids: CASTSIGEQYF.

The sample holds a few counts of this clonotype. The chain joins TRBV6-1 to TRBJ2-1; a weak D match, TRBD1 (5 bases). V dropped 7 bases and J dropped 10 bases, with 11 bases sitting between them. This CDR3 has 11 residues. Germline V gives CDR1 MNHNS, CDR2 SASEGT. CDR3 in DNA: TGTGCCAGCAATCACCCAGGGGAGCAGTTCTTC. Its translation: CASNHPGEQFF.

This clonotype was recorded many times. This rearrangement joins TRBV5-1 to TRBJ2-7; D is perhaps TRBD2 (5 bases). Trimming pared 0 bases from V and 3 bases from J, leaving 10 bases between. Germline values: CDR1 SGHRS, CDR2 YFSETQ. CDR3 length: 14 amino acids. The CDR3 reads CASSLGTDLYEQYF. In nucleotides, the CDR3 is TGCGCCAGCAGCTTGGGGACTGACCTCTACGAGCAGTACTTC.

The J gene is TRBJ1-5, the V gene TRBV28, with 7 bases fitting TRBD1. V shed 6 bases and J 0 bases; nucleotides not matched to a gene: 5. CDR3 length: 15 amino acids. Germline CDR1 MDHEN, CDR2 SYDVKM. CDR3 region: CASRTGPLSNQPQHF. The CDR3 nucleotides read TGTGCCAGCAGGACAGGGCCGCTTAGCAATCAGCCCCAGCATTTT.

The chain combines TRBV4-2 with TRBJ2-7; weak D call: TRBD1 (6 bases). Trimming removed 0 bases from V and 6 bases from J, with 15 bases in between. Germline assignment: CDR1 LGHNA and CDR2 YNFKEQ. CDR3 length: 15 amino acids. CDR3 DNA sequence: TGTGCCAGCAGCCAAGAGGGGGCCCCTAGGGGCGAGCAGTACTTC. Protein: CASSQEGAPRGEQYF.

The table lists this clonotype with many counts. This chain connects TRBV6-1 to TRBJ1-3; the D gene is possibly TRBD1 (6 bases). V shed 3 bases and J shed 2 bases, with 11 bases lying between them. There are 15 residues in the CDR3. CDR1 is MNHNS, CDR2 SASEGT, per germline. The CDR3 nucleotides are TGTGCCAGCAGTGAGGCCAGGGGCGCTGGAAACACCATATATTTT. Its protein product is CASSEARGAGNTIYF.

This sequence joins TRBV9 and TRBJ1-3, with D hard to call. Germline CDR1 is SGDLS and CDR2 is YYNGEE. The CDR3 sequence is 15 residues long. The V gene lost 0 bases and the J gene lost 2 bases, with 9 bases spanning the gap. As DNA, the CDR3 is TGTGCCAGCAGCGTAGCATCCGGGGCTGGAAACACCATATATTTT. Protein product: CASSVASGAGNTIYF.